Listed here is a single TCR beta chain. Assay used: immunoSEQ multiplex PCR; TCRdb lists only in-frame clones, some missing. The sample includes around 200,000 clones, 70% to 85% of them seen just once. Germline V gives CDR1 SGDLS, CDR2 YYNGEE. V lost 4 bases to trimming and J lost 5 bases; unmatched junction nucleotides: 8. The CDR3 extends over 14 amino acids. This entry belongs to a study of blood T cell repertoires in COVID-19. Sequencing used peripheral blood. The sequence was obtained from a human donor in a cohort sampled during active COVID-19. The chain is built from TRBV9 and TRBJ1-1; TRBD1 agrees at 7 bases. CDR3 loop: CASSSGTEWTEAFF. The CDR3 bases are TGTGCCAGCAGCTCAGGGACAGAATGGACTGAAGCTTTCTTT.